Following are 16 T cell receptor beta chains from one sample sequenced in a study of blood T cell repertoires in COVID-19. Using immunoSEQ multiplex PCR, the repertoire was profiled, and TCRdb retains in-frame clones only, with some absent. The sample lists roughly 160,000 clones, 87% occurring once. Input material: PBMCs or T cells enriched from blood (not recorded which). These receptor sequences come from a woman in her fifties or sixties who had recovered from COVID-19.

The rearrangement uses TRBV6-1 and TRBJ1-1; D is unresolved. The germline V and J ends were trimmed by 0 bases and 3 bases, with 14 bases remaining between them. This CDR3 comprises 16 residues. From germline, CDR1 is MNHNS and CDR2 SASEGT. This CDR3 is CASSEALLRSDTEAFF. The CDR3, as DNA: TGTGCCAGCAGTGAAGCGCTTTTACGGTCCGACACTGAAGCTTTCTTT.

The chain recombines TRBV10-2 with TRBJ1-4, with D perhaps TRBD1 (5 bases). CDR1 is WSHSY and CDR2 is SAAADI in the germline V gene. This CDR3 region has 15 residues. The V end was cut by 4 bases, the J end by 3 bases, with 12 bases between. The CDR3 DNA reads TGCGCCAGCAGTGCTCAGGGTCTTGCTAATGAAAAACTGTTTTTT. This gives the protein CASSAQGLANEKLFF.

The V and J genes are TRBV6-5 and TRBJ2-1, with TRBD2 identical over 7 bases. The germline V gene has CDR1 MNHEY and CDR2 SVGAGI. This CDR3 region has 13 residues. V shed 6 bases, J shed 4 bases, and the junction held 3 bases outside the gene matches. The CDR3 DNA reads as TGTGCCAGCAGACTAGCGTCTTACAATGAGCAGTTCTTC. Its protein product is CASRLASYNEQFF.

The DNA for the CDR3 is TGTGCCAGCAGTGGCCTAGGAACCGGAGATGAGCAGTTCTTC. Its protein is CASSGLGTGDEQFF. The gene calls are TRBV27 and TRBJ2-1; D not certain. The length of the CDR3 is 14 residues. Per germline, CDR1 MNHEY and CDR2 SMNVEV (reference sequence). The ends were cut back, 5 bases at V and 8 bases at J, with 16 bases in the middle.

The gene calls are TRBV21-1 and TRBJ1-2; TRBD1, the table's D call, was not compared with the DNA. TRBV21-1 is classified as a pseudogene. CDR3 length: 14 residues. DNA for the CDR3: TGTGCCAGCAGCAATAGCAGGGGTGGGTATGGCTACACCTTC. Protein product: CASSNSRGGYGYTF.

The genes are TRBV7-9 and TRBJ1-2; 7 nucleotides agree with TRBD1. The germline V gene has CDR1 SEHNR and CDR2 FQNEAQ (reference sequence). The CDR3 is 14 residues long. V gave up 1 base and J gave up 5 bases; unmatched junction bases: 4. The CDR3 region is CASSLGGTAYGYTF. CDR3 in DNA: TGTGCCAGCAGCTTAGGAGGGACAGCTTATGGCTACACCTTC. Full variable domain (missing parts from reference TRBV7-9 and TRBJ1-2): DTGVSQNPRHKITKRGQNVTFRCDPISEHNRLYWYRQTLGQGPEFLTYFQNEAQLEKSRLLSDRFSAERPKGSFSTLEIQRTEQGDSAMYLCASSLGGTAYGYTFGSGTRLTVV.

V is TRBV9 and J is TRBJ2-7, with TRBD2 matching 10 bases. Germline V gene lookup returns CDR1 SGDLS and CDR2 YYNGEE. J lost 4 bases, V lost 0 bases, and 4 bases had no gene match. The CDR3 runs 15 residues. For the CDR3, the DNA is TGTGCCAGCAGCGTAGCTAGCGGGAGTCGGTACGAGCAGTACTTC. It codes for CASSVASGSRYEQYF.

In DNA form, the CDR3 reads TGTGCCACCAGCGGACCGGGACTTAGCACAGATACGCAGTATTTT. This sequence encodes CATSGPGLSTDTQYF. The rearrangement uses TRBV15 and TRBJ2-3, with a tentative D call TRBD2 (6 bases). The CDR3 extends over 15 amino acids. Between the trimmed V and J ends, which lost 5 bases and 0 bases, there was a span of 12 bases. Germline V gene lookup returns CDR1 LNHNV and CDR2 YYDKDF (reference sequence).

The chain combines TRBV30 with TRBJ2-7; 7 bases are shared with TRBD1. Germline V lookup: CDR1 GTSNPN, CDR2 SVGIG (reference sequence). The ends lost 4 bases at V and 3 bases at J; junction bases unmatched: 9. This CDR3 is built from 14 residues. The CDR3, as DNA: TGTGCCTGGAAAAGCCGGGACAGAGTCTACGAGCAGTACTTC. Protein sequence: CAWKSRDRVYEQYF.

This clone was detected only a few times. The chain employs TRBV12-3 or TRBV12-4 and TRBJ2-3; 7 bases are shared with TRBD2. V shed 7 bases, J shed 4 bases, and the junction held 5 bases outside the gene matches. This CDR3 is built from 13 residues. CDR3: CASKFAGADTQYF. The CDR3 nucleotides read TGTGCCAGCAAGTTTGCGGGAGCAGATACGCAGTATTTT.

This chain connects TRBV5-1 to TRBJ2-3, with 8 positions matching TRBD1. This CDR3 is built from 16 residues. Trimming at V came to 5 bases and at J to 0 bases, leaving 8 bases not matched to a gene. Germline-derived CDR1 and CDR2 are SGHRS and YFSETQ. CDR3: CASRNPGQVSTDTQYF. The CDR3 nucleotides read TGCGCCAGCAGGAATCCGGGACAGGTTAGCACAGATACGCAGTATTTT.

The V call is TRBV11-2, the J call TRBJ1-6; D ambiguous. Per the germline V gene, CDR1 is SGHAT and CDR2 is FQNNGV. The CDR3 contains 14 residues. V gave up 5 bases and J gave up 0 bases, with 5 bases separating them. The CDR3 protein is CASSPSSYNSPLHF. The CDR3 DNA is TGTGCCAGCAGCCCCAGCTCCTATAATTCACCCCTCCACTTT. The full variable domain, with the rest looked up from reference TRBV11-2 and TRBJ1-6, is EAGVAQSPRYKIIEKRQSVAFWCNPISGHATLYWYQQILGQGPKLLIQFQNNGVVDDSQLPKDRFSAERLKGVDSTLKIQPAKLEDSAVYLCASSPSSYNSPLHFGNGTRLTVT.

The CDR3: CSVSWGQGSVQRNIQYF. The CDR3 region has the DNA TGCAGCGTCTCTTGGGGACAGGGGTCAGTTCAGCGAAACATTCAGTACTTC. The gene calls are TRBV29-1 and TRBJ2-4; the match to TRBD1 covers 10 bases. V was pared by 6 bases and J by 6 bases, with 17 bases of the junction left unmatched. The CDR3 extends over 17 amino acids. CDR1 SQVTM and CDR2 ANQGSEA come from the germline V gene.

This chain links TRBV6-1 with TRBJ1-6; 7 bases are a match to TRBD1. The ends lost 2 bases at V and 8 bases at J; junction bases unmatched: 9. Germline lookup yields CDR1 MNHNS and CDR2 SASEGT. The CDR3 has 16 residues. CDR3 residues: CASSEMTGMMYSPLHF. The CDR3 region has the DNA TGTGCCAGCAGTGAAATGACAGGGATGATGTATTCACCCCTCCACTTT.

V gene TRBV28 combines with J gene TRBJ2-3; 10 bases align to TRBD1. The germline gives CDR1 MDHEN, CDR2 SYDVKM. Trimming cost V 7 bases and J 3 bases; bases outside gene matches: 13. The CDR3 contains 17 residues. CDR3 DNA: TGTGCCAGCATTCAAATGCCGGGACAGGGGCTGACAGATACGCAGTATTTT. Protein: CASIQMPGQGLTDTQYF.

The gene calls are TRBV5-8 and TRBJ2-7, with TRBD1 matching over 7 bases. Looked up from germline, CDR1 is SGHTS and CDR2 is YDEGEE. V trimming: 0 bases; J trimming: 2 bases; junction bases outside the gene matches: 8. This CDR3 is built from 16 residues. CDR3 nucleotides: TGTGCCAGCAGCTTGGAGCCGACAGGGTCCACCTACGAGCAGTACTTC. It translates to CASSLEPTGSTYEQYF.